This T cell receptor beta chain originates from a study of blood T cell repertoires in COVID-19. Looking at the study overall: There were acute and convalescent COVID-19 samples, and they came from the United States, Italy and Spain. The analysed material was cDNA or gDNA that came from T cells, B-cell-depleted T cells, or PBMCs.

TCRdb's table, derived via immunoSEQ multiplex PCR, lists solely in-frame clones and lacks some. The sample holds about 160,000 clones; more than 70% are singletons and the top ten take under 7%. Germline assignment: CDR1 MNHNS and CDR2 SASEGT. The CDR3 has 15 amino acids. Trimming cost V 0 bases and J 7 bases; bases outside gene matches: 7. This clonotype originated in a middle-aged man who had recovered from COVID-19. The chain couples TRBV6-1 to TRBJ1-2; TRBD1 agrees at 8 bases. Sequencing input: PBMCs or T cells enriched from blood (not recorded which). For the CDR3, the DNA is TGTGCCAGCAGTGAAGCCCCGGACAGGGCCCGTGGCTACACCTTC. It yields the protein CASSEAPDRARGYTF.